The clone carrying this T cell receptor beta chain was seen a few times. TCRdb analysed the RT-PCR reads with MiXCR anew, one entry per CDR3 protein. The sample carries hundreds of thousands of distinct CDR3 sequences, more than 15% recorded once. The sample belongs to a study of patients and donors after allogeneic stem cell transplantation. Germline values: CDR1 SGHDN, CDR2 FVKESK. The ends were cut back, 4 bases at V and 4 bases at J, with 14 bases in the middle. The CDR3 has 15 residues. This clonotype was sampled from a human donor who was either an allogeneic HSCT recipient or a stem cell or donor lymphocyte infusion donor (not recorded which). It is not recorded whose cells these are; they may come from a transplant donor. The chain joins TRBV14 to TRBJ2-1; a weak D match, TRBD2 (5 bases). Sequenced input: blood, either unsorted or a sorted T cell fraction (not recorded which). CDR3 DNA: TGTGCCAGCAGCCGGGCGGGCGGACCGTACAATGAGCAGTTCTTC. Amino acids: CASSRAGGPYNEQFF.